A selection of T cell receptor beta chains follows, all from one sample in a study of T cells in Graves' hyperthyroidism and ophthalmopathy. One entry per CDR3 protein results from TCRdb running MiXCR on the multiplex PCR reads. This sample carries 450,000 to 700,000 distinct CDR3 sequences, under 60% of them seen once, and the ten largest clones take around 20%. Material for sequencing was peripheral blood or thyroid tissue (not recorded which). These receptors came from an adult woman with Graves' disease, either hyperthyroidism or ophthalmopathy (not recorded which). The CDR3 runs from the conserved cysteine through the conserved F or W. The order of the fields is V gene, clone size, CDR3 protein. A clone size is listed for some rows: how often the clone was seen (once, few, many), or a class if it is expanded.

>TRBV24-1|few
CATGLNTGELFF
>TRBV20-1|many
CSASGDIVYQPQHF
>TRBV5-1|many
CASSRNTEELFF
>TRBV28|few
CASAGTGPYEQYF
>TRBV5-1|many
CATLGPGNTGELFF
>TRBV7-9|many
CASTPPSREKLFF
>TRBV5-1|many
CASSPGTFDGNTIYF
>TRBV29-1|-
CSVEGDRVSNTEAFF
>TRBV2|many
CASRSDTGELFF
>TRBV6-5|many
CASSYRDPYEQYF
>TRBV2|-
CASTGVDTQYF
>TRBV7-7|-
CASSAQPPGLAAQETQYF
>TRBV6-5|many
CASSYRDRVYYEQYF
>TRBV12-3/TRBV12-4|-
CASSSQGFGYTF
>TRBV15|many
CATSHRQGITPQHF
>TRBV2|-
CASRPVGGAGTQYF
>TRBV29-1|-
CSQRGGMNTEAFF
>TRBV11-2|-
CASSLVAWEELFF
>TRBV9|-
CASSSSGSSDYTF
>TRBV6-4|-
CASSDSIGVNVLTF
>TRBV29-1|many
CSVGLRTQETQYF
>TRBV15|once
CATSSQRTSGRAESTQYF
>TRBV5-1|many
CASSLDTWDTGELFF
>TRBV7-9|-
CASRDPGVGYTF
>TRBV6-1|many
CASSPWGAYEQYF
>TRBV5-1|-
CASSSQPTGSQTQYF
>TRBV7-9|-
CASSFQRGLSYEQYF
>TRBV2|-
CASKEGVDQPQHF
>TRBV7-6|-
CASLGSGANVLTF
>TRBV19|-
CASSITAPVGREVGGPQHF
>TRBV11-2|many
CASSTLQGITMSSGNTIYF
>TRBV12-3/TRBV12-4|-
CASSSHMTTGPQHF
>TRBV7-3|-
CASSARGLAGGNEQFF
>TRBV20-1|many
CSARVRLAGAMGETQYF
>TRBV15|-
CATSGHLGTSGSYNEQFF
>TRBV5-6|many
CASSILAGARTDTQYF
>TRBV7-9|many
CASSRGEQYF
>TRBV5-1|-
CASSVTQEGEKLFF
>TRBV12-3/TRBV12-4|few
CASSPWTSEMTGEQYF
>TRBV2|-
CARGGGYGYTF
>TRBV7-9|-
CASSHLGRKTQYF
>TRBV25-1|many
CASSEQGRFGANVLTF
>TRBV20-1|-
CSARAPARLAGQETQYF